The source of this T cell receptor beta chain is a study of cytomegalovirus exposure and HLA in healthy donors. PCR involved 60 Vbeta and 13 Jbeta primers. Assay used: immunoSEQ multiplex PCR; TCRdb lists only in-frame clones, some missing. Seen here are about 94,000 clones, over 60% observed once, and the top ten hold about 3.9%. CDR1 is SNHLY and CDR2 is FYNNEI in the germline V gene. The ends lost 2 bases at V and 4 bases at J; junction bases unmatched: 10. The CDR3 is 17 residues long. The receptor was isolated from a man younger than 45 in good health and CMV-seronegative. V and J are TRBV2 and TRBJ2-3; TRBD2 agrees at 9 bases. The sequenced sample was PBMCs. DNA of the CDR3: TGTGCCAGCAGTGAATGGGGACTAGCCCGGGGGGCAGATACGCAGTATTTT. This codes for CASSEWGLARGADTQYF. Looking up the rest from reference TRBV2 and TRBJ2-3 gives the full variable domain: EPEVTQTPSHQVTQMGQEVILRCVPISNHLYFYWYRQILGQKVEFLVSFYNNEISEKSEIFDDQFSVERPDGSNFTLKIRSTKLEDSAMYFCASSEWGLARGADTQYFGPGTRLTVL.